The 20 T cell receptor beta chains below were found in one sample sequenced in a study of CD8+ T cells in alopecia areata. Treatment: oral pan-JAK inhibitor, 5-10 mg twice daily. Reverse transcribed after extraction, RNA yielded cDNA as the sequencing template. Profiled with immunoSEQ multiplex PCR; TCRdb holds only in-frame clones, not every one. The table lists about 190,000 clones, 50% to 60% of them singletons. This specimen was CD4+ T cells sorted from blood, taken at week 4, from a patient treated with tofacitinib. Receptors were obtained from a human donor with alopecia areata.

This chain uses TRBV2 with TRBJ1-1; TRBD1 might be the D (6 bases). The V gene's germline CDR1 is SNHLY and CDR2 FYNNEI. V lost 5 bases and J 5 bases, leaving 18 bases between the germline ends. This CDR3 has 15 residues. In DNA form, the CDR3 reads TGTGCCAGCAGTCTAGAAGGGGGGGGAGGTACTGAAGCTTTCTTT. Translated, it gives CASSLEGGGGTEAFF. Supplemented by reference TRBV2 and TRBJ1-1, the full variable domain reads EPEVTQTPSHQVTQMGQEVILRCVPISNHLYFYWYRQILGQKVEFLVSFYNNEISEKSEIFDDQFSVERPDGSNFTLKIRSTKLEDSAMYFCASSLEGGGGTEAFFGQGTRLTVV.

The chain links TRBV30 to TRBJ1-2; 8 bases are shared with TRBD1. V dropped 3 bases and J dropped 2; count of bases not matched to a gene: 8. Germline V gene lookup returns CDR1 GTSNPN and CDR2 SVGIG (reference sequence). The CDR3 is made up of 15 amino acids. The CDR3 nucleotides are TGTGCCTGGAGGGGGATGACAGGGGAAAACTATGGCTACACCTTC. Amino acids: CAWRGMTGENYGYTF.

With regard to this clone: Other DNA sequences in the sample encode the same CDR3. This rearrangement joins TRBV19 to TRBJ1-5, with D tentatively TRBD1 (6 bases). The CDR3 covers 14 residues. Trimming pared 3 bases from V and 2 bases from J, leaving 8 bases between. The germline V gene encodes CDR1 LNHDA and CDR2 SQIVND (reference sequence). This CDR3 is CASSIRTGNQPQHF. The CDR3 bases are TGTGCCAGTAGTATCCGGACAGGCAATCAGCCCCAGCATTTT. Looking up the rest from reference TRBV19 and TRBJ1-5 gives the full variable domain: DGGITQSPKYLFRKEGQNVTLSCEQNLNHDAMYWYRQDPGQGLRLIYYSQIVNDFQKGDIAEGYSVSREKKESFPLTVTSAQKNPTAFYLCASSIRTGNQPQHFGDGTRLSIL.

This clone was picked up one time. CDR3 sequence: CSVSLSGRETQYF. CDR3 DNA: TGCAGCGTTTCTCTGAGCGGGAGAGAGACCCAGTACTTC. The gene calls are TRBV29-1 and TRBJ2-5; TRBD2 agrees at 8 bases. The germline CDR1 and CDR2 sequences are SQVTM and ANQGSEA. V lost 5 bases and J lost 4; bases outside the gene matches: 6. The CDR3 consists of 13 residues.

Worth noting for this clone: The same CDR3 also results from other DNA sequences found in this sample. The chain couples TRBV6-5 to TRBJ2-7; TRBD2 aligns across 8 bases. Germline V gene sequence: CDR1 MNHEY, CDR2 SVGAGI. The CDR3 totals 12 residues. The V segment lost 4 bases and the J segment 7 bases; nucleotides outside the gene matches: 3. CDR3 region: CASSSTGGEQYF. CDR3 coding DNA: TGTGCCAGCAGTTCTACGGGGGGGGAGCAGTACTTC.

The chain uses TRBV2 and TRBJ2-3; D gene ambiguous. The V gene lost 6 bases and the J gene lost 1 base, with 8 bases spanning the gap. The CDR3 sequence is 13 residues long. Germline loops: CDR1 SNHLY, CDR2 FYNNEI. CDR3 protein: CASSLGGTDTQYF. CDR3 nucleotides: TGTGCCAGCAGCCTCGGCGGCACAGATACGCAGTATTTT.

The CDR3 nucleotides read TGCGCCAGCAGCCAAGGGGACAGCTCCTACGAGCAGTACTTC. It specifies CASSQGDSSYEQYF. This sequence joins TRBV4-3 and TRBJ2-7; 7 nucleotides line up with TRBD1. There are 14 residues in the CDR3. The V and J ends lost 1 base and 0 bases, in that order; junction bases with no gene match: 0. Germline V lookup: CDR1 LGHNA, CDR2 YSLEER.

This clone showed up just a few times. This chain joins TRBV28 and TRBJ2-6, with a weak D call TRBD2 (5 bases). Looked up from germline, CDR1 is MDHEN and CDR2 is SYDVKM. The germline V and J ends were trimmed by 6 bases and 1 base, with 13 bases remaining between them. The length of the CDR3 is 16 residues. DNA for the CDR3: TGTGCCAGCAGCCCGGGCGGGCGATCTGGGGCCAACGTCCTGACTTTC. Amino acid sequence: CASSPGGRSGANVLTF.

This clone showed up just once. V is TRBV4-1 and J is TRBJ1-2; the D is unclear. Germline CDR1 MGHRA, CDR2 YSYEKL. Trimming removed 3 bases from V and 4 bases from J, with 15 bases in between. This CDR3 contains 15 residues. CDR3 sequence (DNA): TGCGCCAGCAGCCAGCCCCCTCCAGGTGGCTATGGCTACACCTTC. The encoded protein is CASSQPPPGGYGYTF.

The chain uses TRBV29-1 and TRBJ1-2, with D possibly TRBD1 on 6 matching bases. Germline CDR1 is SQVTM and CDR2 is ANQGSEA. The CDR3 has 12 amino acids. V was trimmed by 5 bases and J by 3 bases, leaving 10 bases between them. This CDR3 is CSVSRGDYGYTF. The CDR3 nucleotides are TGCAGCGTTTCTAGGGGGGACTATGGCTACACCTTC.

V is TRBV5-1 and J is TRBJ2-5; 10 nucleotides line up with TRBD2. Unmatched junction bases numbered 9, after V lost 0 bases and J lost 4 bases. From germline, CDR1 is SGHRS and CDR2 YFSETQ. CDR3 length equals 17 residues. The CDR3 loop is CASSLGQGVAGGETQYF. The CDR3 DNA is TGCGCCAGCAGCTTGGGACAGGGCGTAGCGGGAGGAGAGACCCAGTACTTC.

This clone turned up a few times. V usage is TRBV7-2 and J usage is TRBJ2-7; D could derive from TRBD1 or TRBD2 (6 bases each). There are 18 residues in the CDR3. Trimming left V 3 bases short and J 0 bases short, with 21 bases between. From germline, CDR1 is SGHTA and CDR2 FQGNSA. CDR3 sequence: CASSLGGYYSGASYEQYF. CDR3 coding DNA: TGTGCCAGCAGCTTGGGAGGTTACTATTCGGGGGCCTCCTACGAGCAGTACTTC.

This chain connects TRBV6-1 to TRBJ1-5; no clear D gene. From germline, CDR1 is MNHNS and CDR2 SASEGT. Trimming shortened V by 6 bases and J by 4 bases, and 7 bases separated the two germline ends. CDR3 length equals 12 residues. DNA for the CDR3: TGTGCCAGCAGGAACTTTAATCAGCCCCAGCATTTT. It is translated as CASRNFNQPQHF.

This clone was picked up a small number of times. The chain employs TRBV29-1 and TRBJ2-3, with TRBD1 matching 9 bases. Germline values: CDR1 SQVTM, CDR2 ANQGSEA. V was clipped by 8 bases and J by 2 bases; unmatched bases: 11. CDR3 length: 15 residues. The CDR3 DNA sequence: TGCAGCACCGACCCTGGACAGGGGATCACAGATACGCAGTATTTT. Its protein is CSTDPGQGITDTQYF.

The rearrangement joins TRBV6-5 to TRBJ2-2, with D possibly being TRBD2 (5 bases). The CDR3 runs 14 residues. CDR1 is MNHEY, CDR2 SVGAGI, per germline. V was pared by 5 bases and J by 4 bases, with 11 bases between. CDR3 sequence (DNA): TGTGCCAGCAGTCGGGGTGATGGCACCGGGGAGCTGTTTTTT. Encoded protein: CASSRGDGTGELFF.

This CDR3 is CASSEAVGGTGVYEQYF. The CDR3 bases are TGTGCCAGCAGTGAAGCGGTTGGGGGGACAGGGGTATACGAGCAGTACTTC. This sequence joins TRBV6-1 and TRBJ2-7, with TRBD1 matching 10 bases. Looked up from germline, CDR1 is MNHNS and CDR2 is SASEGT. The CDR3 sequence is 17 residues long. Trimming at V came to 0 bases and at J to 4 bases, leaving 9 bases not matched to a gene.

In DNA, the CDR3 is TGTGCCACCTTGGGACTAGCCGGCTCTGCCGAGCAGTTCTTC. It codes for CATLGLAGSAEQFF. V is TRBV7-9 and J is TRBJ2-1; TRBD2 aligns across 9 bases. V trimming: 10 bases; J trimming: 10 bases; junction bases outside the gene matches: 14. Germline V CDR1 and CDR2: SEHNR, FQNEAQ (reference sequence). The CDR3 is 14 amino acids.

This sequence joins TRBV29-1 and TRBJ2-2; D is undetermined. The CDR3 runs 13 residues. Trimming removed 4 bases at V and 6 bases at J, with 12 bases between. Germline CDR1 SQVTM, CDR2 ANQGSEA. The CDR3 reads CSVARDVAGELFF. The CDR3, as DNA: TGCAGCGTTGCTCGCGACGTGGCCGGGGAGCTGTTTTTT.

The genes are TRBV5-1 and TRBJ2-5; perhaps TRBD2 as D (6 bases). V was shortened by 4 bases and J by 6 bases, with 13 bases between the two germline ends. Per the germline V gene, CDR1 is SGHRS and CDR2 is YFSETQ. This CDR3 has 13 amino acids. The CDR3, as DNA: TGCGCCAGCAGCGGAACTAGCCGACAGACCCAGTACTTC. This gives the protein CASSGTSRQTQYF.

V and J are TRBV29-1 and TRBJ2-3, with D tentatively TRBD1 (5 bases). Germline CDR1 reads SQVTM; CDR2 reads ANQGSEA. V was shortened by 4 bases and J by 0 bases, with 11 bases between the two germline ends. The CDR3 runs to 14 residues. The CDR3 loop is CSVGQSSSTDTQYF. The CDR3 DNA reads TGCAGCGTTGGACAGAGTTCTAGCACAGATACGCAGTATTTT.